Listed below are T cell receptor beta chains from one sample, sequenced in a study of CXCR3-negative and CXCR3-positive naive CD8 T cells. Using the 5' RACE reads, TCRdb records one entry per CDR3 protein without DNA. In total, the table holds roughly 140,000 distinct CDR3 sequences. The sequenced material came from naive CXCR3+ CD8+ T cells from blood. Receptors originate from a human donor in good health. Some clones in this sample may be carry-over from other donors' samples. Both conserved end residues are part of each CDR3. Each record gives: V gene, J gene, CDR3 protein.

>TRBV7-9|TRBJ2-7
CASSSLAGEASGSYEQYF
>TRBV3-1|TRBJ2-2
CASSEPPRGYTGELFF
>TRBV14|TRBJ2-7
CASSPDRDRGFYEQYF
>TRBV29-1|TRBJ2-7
CSVVPWSEYEQYF
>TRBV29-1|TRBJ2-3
CSVDGTGGYDTQYF
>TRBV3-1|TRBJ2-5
CASSQGVAGGEETQYF
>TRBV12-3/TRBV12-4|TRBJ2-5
CASSPAPYQETQYF
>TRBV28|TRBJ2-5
CASTTRTGPETQYF
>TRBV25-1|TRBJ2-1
CASSPFETSGFPEQFF
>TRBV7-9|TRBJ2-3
CASSFSADTQYF
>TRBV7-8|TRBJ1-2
CASSLTLIPPGQDVSGYTF
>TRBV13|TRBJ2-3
CASSLAGAGSTDTQYF
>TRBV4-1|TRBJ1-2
CASSQESEVFPSYGYTF
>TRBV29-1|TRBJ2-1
CSVMQQNEQFF
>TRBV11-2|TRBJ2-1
CASRAGTPSPYNEQFF